These 30 T cell receptor beta chains were all obtained from the same sample, sequenced in a study of T cell changes during pregnancy in multiple sclerosis. Assay: immunoSEQ multiplex PCR; the TCRdb copy retains only in-frame clones and omits some. The sample lists 50,000 to 65,000 clones, approximately 91% occurring once. The source was CD4+ T cells from peripheral blood mononuclear cells, collected in the first trimester of pregnancy. Every receptor here comes from a female donor with multiple sclerosis, enrolled in a pregnancy study.

The chain uses TRBV9 and TRBJ1-4; D gene uncertain. The V end lost 1 base, the J end lost 2 bases, and 9 bases lay between the germline ends. CDR1 and CDR2 (germline): SGDLS, YYNGEE. The CDR3 runs to 15 residues. The CDR3 loop is CASSVTGATNEKLFF. DNA for the CDR3: TGTGCCAGCAGCGTAACTGGTGCGACTAATGAAAAACTGTTTTTT.

The chain recombines TRBV5-1 with TRBJ2-1, with D possibly being TRBD1 (7 bases). With 2 bases removed from V and 7 bases from J, the gap between germline ends came to 19 bases. The CDR3 runs to 16 residues. Germline lookup yields CDR1 SGHRS and CDR2 YFSETQ. The CDR3 spells CASSFTGEALRNEQFF. CDR3 bases: TGCGCCAGCAGCTTTACAGGGGAGGCGTTAAGGAATGAGCAGTTCTTC.

The rearrangement uses TRBV14 and TRBJ1-1, with a possible D match to TRBD1 (5 bases). Deletions cut 1 base from V and 4 bases from J, with 10 bases between. In germline, CDR1 is SGHDN, CDR2 FVKESK. The CDR3 length is 14 residues. The CDR3 region is CASSQVFGATEAFF. The DNA of the CDR3 is TGTGCCAGCAGCCAAGTTTTTGGGGCCACTGAAGCTTTCTTT.

This chain links TRBV7-3 with TRBJ1-1; 7 bases fit TRBD1. V lost 4 bases to trimming and J lost 11 bases; unmatched junction nucleotides: 10. In germline, CDR1 is SGHTA, CDR2 FQGTGA. The length of the CDR3 is 13 residues. As DNA, the CDR3 is TGTGCCAGCAGCTCGCAACCCACAGGGGAGGCTTTCTTT. This translates into CASSSQPTGEAFF.

V is TRBV9 and J is TRBJ2-1, with 11 bases lining up with TRBD2. The germline V gene encodes CDR1 SGDLS and CDR2 YYNGEE. Unmatched junction bases numbered 12, after V lost 4 bases and J lost 6 bases. The CDR3 has 17 amino acids. In nucleotides, the CDR3 is TGTGCCAGCAGCCCACTCGCCTCTAGCGGGGGGACCAATGAGCAGTTCTTC. Its translation is CASSPLASSGGTNEQFF.

The rearrangement uses TRBV30 and TRBJ2-3, with 11 nucleotides matching TRBD2. The V and J ends lost 0 bases and 2 bases, in that order; junction bases with no gene match: 1. Germline CDR1 is GTSNPN and CDR2 is SVGIG (reference sequence). CDR3 length equals 15 residues. As DNA, the CDR3 is TGTGCCTGGAGTGTACTAGCGGGGGACACAGATACGCAGTATTTT. Translation gives CAWSVLAGDTDTQYF.

The chain employs TRBV18 and TRBJ1-5; no clear D. V gave up 4 bases and J gave up 3 bases, with 10 bases separating them. Germline assignment: CDR1 KGHSH and CDR2 LQKENI. The CDR3 has 14 residues. CDR3 amino acids: CASSQGVDNQPQHF. The CDR3 DNA follows: TGTGCCAGCTCACAGGGAGTGGACAATCAGCCCCAGCATTTT.

The J gene is TRBJ2-7, the V gene TRBV6-6, with TRBD2 matching 7 bases. Germline CDR1 and CDR2: MNHNY and SVGAGI (reference sequence). The CDR3 loop spans 12 amino acids. Unmatched junction bases numbered 5, after V lost 10 bases and J lost 2 bases. CDR3: CATKRGPYEQYF. CDR3 nucleotide sequence: TGTGCCACCAAGCGGGGCCCCTACGAGCAGTACTTC.

This clone was detected once. This rearrangement joins TRBV5-6 to TRBJ2-7; TRBD1 is a possible D gene (5 bases). From germline, CDR1 is SGHDT and CDR2 YYEEEE. V was trimmed by 2 bases and J by 6 bases, leaving 12 bases between them. This CDR3 has 13 amino acids. The CDR3, as DNA: TGTGCCAGCAGCTTCGACCAGGGCGGCGAGCAGTACTTC. Residues: CASSFDQGGEQYF.

This chain connects TRBV5-4 to TRBJ2-4, with D possibly TRBD2 on 5 matching bases. Germline assignment: CDR1 SGHNT and CDR2 YYREEE (reference sequence). The CDR3 is 17 residues long. V shed 3 bases and J shed 5 bases, with 21 bases lying between them. In nucleotides, the CDR3 is TGTGCCAGCAGCTCCAAGCCCTCCGCGGGTACCCAAAACATTCAGTACTTC. The encoded protein is CASSSKPSAGTQNIQYF.

The chain employs TRBV7-6 and TRBJ2-1; unclear D gene. The CDR3 runs 14 residues. The germline V gene encodes CDR1 SGHVS and CDR2 FNYEAQ. V was pared by 4 bases and J by 6 bases, with 13 bases between. The CDR3: CASSSPVLLNEQFF. The CDR3, as DNA: TGTGCCAGCAGCTCACCGGTCTTACTCAATGAGCAGTTCTTC.

The gene calls are TRBV4-3 and TRBJ1-2; D not resolved. V shed 3 bases and J shed 2 bases, with 4 bases lying between them. The germline gives CDR1 LGHNA, CDR2 YSLEER. The CDR3 spans 12 residues. CDR3 sequence (DNA): TGCGCCAGCAGCCAGGGCAACTATGGCTACACCTTC. Its protein product is CASSQGNYGYTF.

The chain couples TRBV5-1 to TRBJ1-2; 8 bases fit TRBD1. V lost 0 bases to trimming and J lost 4 bases; unmatched junction nucleotides: 8. Germline loops: CDR1 SGHRS, CDR2 YFSETQ. The CDR3 loop spans 16 amino acids. CDR3 sequence reads: CASSLAGRDRSYGYTF. The CDR3, as DNA: TGCGCCAGCAGCTTGGCCGGTCGGGACAGGAGCTATGGCTACACCTTC.

The chain recombines TRBV6-1 with TRBJ2-2; the D gene is possibly TRBD2 (6 bases). V lost 0 bases, J lost 7 bases, and 6 bases lay in between. Looked up from germline, CDR1 is MNHNS and CDR2 is SASEGT. The CDR3 is 13 amino acids. The CDR3 coding sequence is TGTGCCAGCAGTGAAGCGCGGGGCGGGGAGCTGTTTTTT. It specifies CASSEARGGELFF.

V is TRBV11-1 and J is TRBJ1-1; weak D call: TRBD1 (6 bases). V lost 5 bases, J lost 2 bases, and 12 bases lay in between. Germline loops: CDR1 SGHAT, CDR2 FQDESV (reference sequence). The length of the CDR3 is 14 residues. CDR3 in amino acids: CASSGRGGNTEAFF. DNA for the CDR3: TGTGCCAGCAGCGGAAGGGGGGGAAACACTGAAGCTTTCTTT.

The rearrangement links TRBV18 to TRBJ1-3; D possibly corresponds to TRBD1 (5 bases). The CDR3 sequence is 15 residues long. V lost 6 bases and J 1 base, leaving 13 bases between the germline ends. Per the germline V gene, CDR1 is KGHSH and CDR2 is LQKENI. The CDR3 sequence: CASSTTQVSGNTIYF. CDR3 coding DNA: TGTGCCAGCTCGACGACACAGGTTTCTGGAAACACCATATATTTT.

V gene TRBV29-1 combines with J gene TRBJ2-1, with 10 bases matching TRBD1. The trim removed 2 bases at V and 9 bases at J, leaving 4 bases unmatched. The CDR3 loop spans 13 amino acids. The germline CDR1 and CDR2 sequences are SQVTM and ANQGSEA. The CDR3 DNA follows: TGCAGCGTTGAACGACAGGGGGCACGTGAGCAGTTCTTC. The encoded protein is CSVERQGAREQFF.

This sequence joins TRBV7-2 and TRBJ1-2, with TRBD1 matching over 9 bases. The CDR3 length is 14 residues. Germline V gene data show CDR1 as SGHTA and CDR2 as FQGNSA. V trimming: 1 base; J trimming: 6 bases; junction bases outside the gene matches: 3. The chain's CDR3 is CASSLDHRGHGYTF. DNA of the CDR3: TGTGCCAGCAGCTTAGATCACAGGGGGCATGGCTACACCTTC. Supplemented by reference TRBV7-2 and TRBJ1-2, the full variable domain reads GAGVSQSPSNKVTEKGKDVELRCDPISGHTALYWYRQSLGQGLEFLIYFQGNSAPDKSGLPSDRFSAERTGGSVSTLTIQRTQQEDSAVYLCASSLDHRGHGYTFGSGTRLTVV.

The count of this clone is one. The chain uses TRBV6-6 and TRBJ1-3, with D perhaps TRBD1 (6 bases). Trimming shortened V by 2 bases and J by 2 bases, and 7 bases separated the two germline ends. CDR3 length: 14 amino acids. Germline CDR1 is MNHNY and CDR2 is SVGAGI (reference sequence). CDR3 protein: CASSYEGAGNTIYF. The CDR3 region has the DNA TGTGCCAGCAGTTACGAGGGGGCTGGAAACACCATATATTTT.

The chain links TRBV7-3 to TRBJ1-2; D possibly corresponds to TRBD1 (5 bases). V was trimmed by 5 bases and J by 4 bases, leaving 8 bases between them. In germline, CDR1 is SGHTA, CDR2 FQGTGA. The CDR3 extends over 12 amino acids. CDR3 nucleotides: TGTGCCAGCAGCCCAGACAGCTATGGCTACACCTTC. Translating it yields CASSPDSYGYTF.

This chain joins TRBV6-5 and TRBJ1-2; D might be TRBD1 (6 bases). The ends were cut back, 6 bases at V and 7 bases at J, with 15 bases in the middle. The CDR3 extends over 13 amino acids. CDR1 is MNHEY, CDR2 SVGAGI, per germline. CDR3 sequence reads: CASSVRGKGGYTF. CDR3 sequence (DNA): TGTGCCAGCAGCGTGAGGGGGAAAGGTGGCTACACCTTC.

The chain joins TRBV6-4 to TRBJ2-5, with 10 positions matching TRBD2. V trimming: 3 bases; J trimming: 4 bases; junction bases outside the gene matches: 5. This CDR3 comprises 15 residues. CDR1 MRHNA and CDR2 SNTAGT come from the germline V gene. The CDR3 sequence: CASSETSGIGETQYF. CDR3 sequence (DNA): TGTGCCAGCAGTGAAACTAGCGGGATCGGAGAGACCCAGTACTTC.

The rearrangement links TRBV5-4 to TRBJ1-2; D is uncertain. The length of the CDR3 is 11 residues. Germline V gives CDR1 SGHNT, CDR2 YYREEE (reference sequence). The ends were cut back, 4 bases at V and 2 bases at J, with 3 bases in the middle. CDR3 in amino acids: CASSLNYGYTF. CDR3 DNA: TGTGCCAGCAGCCTCAACTATGGCTACACCTTC.

V and J are TRBV18 and TRBJ1-2; weak D call: TRBD1 (5 bases). Germline CDR1 is KGHSH and CDR2 is LQKENI. Trimming stripped 3 bases from V and 2 bases from J, with 10 bases between. The CDR3 covers 14 residues. The CDR3 DNA is TGTGCCAGCTCACCGGACGGGGGAAACTATGGCTACACCTTC. Its protein is CASSPDGGNYGYTF. Based on the CDR3 plus reference TRBV18 and TRBJ1-2, the full variable domain is NAGVMQNPRHLVRRRGQEARLRCSPMKGHSHVYWYRQLPEEGLKFMVYLQKENIIDESGMPKERFSAEFPKEGPSILRIQQVVRGDSAAYFCASSPDGGNYGYTFGSGTRLTVV.

The chain carries TRBV9 and TRBJ2-7; TRBD2 is a possible D gene (6 bases). The V gene's germline CDR1 is SGDLS and CDR2 YYNGEE. This CDR3 has 16 residues. V lost 3 bases and J 0 bases, leaving 16 bases between the germline ends. CDR3 amino acids: CASSASSGTGSYEQYF. Written as DNA, the CDR3 is TGTGCCAGCAGCGCTTCCTCCGGGACTGGCTCCTACGAGCAGTACTTC.

The rearrangement uses TRBV4-3 and TRBJ2-1, with D maybe TRBD2 (6 bases). The germline CDR1 and CDR2 sequences are LGHNA and YSLEER. The CDR3 has 16 residues. V dropped 0 bases and J dropped 10 bases, with 19 bases sitting between them. Here the CDR3 DNA reads TGCGCCAGCAGCCAAGACCCGGACTATTTGCTTAGCGAGCAGTTCTTC. The encoded protein is CASSQDPDYLLSEQFF.

The chain recombines TRBV4-2 with TRBJ2-7, with 7 bases identical to TRBD1. Germline trimming cut 0 bases from V and 5 bases from J; bases unmatched to any gene: 7. Germline assignment: CDR1 LGHNA and CDR2 YNFKEQ. The CDR3 runs to 15 residues. Here the CDR3 reads CASSQDGEGGNEQYF. As DNA, the CDR3 is TGTGCCAGCAGCCAAGATGGGGAAGGGGGCAACGAGCAGTACTTC.

The chain links TRBV7-3 to TRBJ1-1, with TRBD1 matching over 7 bases. The junction had 6 bases not matched to a gene; V was cut back by 5 bases and J by 6 bases. This CDR3 spans 13 amino acids. Germline-derived CDR1 and CDR2 are SGHTA and FQGTGA. The CDR3 sequence: CASSPRQGAEAFF. The CDR3 nucleotides read TGTGCCAGCAGCCCGCGACAGGGCGCTGAAGCTTTCTTT.

The CDR3 DNA is TGTGCCAGCAGCCCGACAGGGAAGCACCACGAGCAGTACTTC. Its translation: CASSPTGKHHEQYF. The chain has TRBV7-2 and TRBJ2-7; 7 nucleotides agree with TRBD1. J gave up 5 bases and V 5 bases, and 9 bases lay outside the gene matches. This CDR3 contains 14 residues. Germline CDR1 SGHTA, CDR2 FQGNSA.

The chain recombines TRBV6-1 with TRBJ2-3; 9 bases line up with TRBD2. V gave up 4 bases and J gave up 8 bases; unmatched junction bases: 7. The CDR3 length is 14 residues. CDR1 and CDR2 from the germline V gene are MNHNS and SASEGT. Written as DNA, the CDR3 is TGTGCCAGCAGTGGACTAGCGGATTTAATTACGCAGTATTTT. Translation gives CASSGLADLITQYF.